This T cell receptor beta chain was documented in a study of post-analysis software for immune sequencing data (dated by TCRdb to about 2015). Turning to the overall study: Relapsing-remitting, secondary progressive and progressive-relapsing multiple sclerosis were recorded as disease courses, and subtype annotation was lacking for some patients. The multiple sclerosis patient repertoires were compared with 10 to 12 previously published healthy control repertoires from donors aged about 6 to 25 years. A subset of samples was prepared in parallel using single-end sample barcoding, then pooled and co-amplified after Illumina adapter ligation.

This clonotype was seen more than once but under ten times. Its cognate antigen has yet to be identified. No much larger clonotype is one base removed from it; base qualities were not supplied. General findings and caveats noted by the study authors: Significantly lower normalized Chao1 diversity was found in multiple sclerosis patients than in controls, suggesting substantial peripheral T-cell clonal expansion. Strong co-clustering of samples prepared in the same batch was shown by direct clustering with F measure, prompting a batch-effect correction. The control group was slightly older than the multiple sclerosis patient group.

To demonstrate the VDJtools post-analysis software, TCR beta repertoires were profiled from the peripheral blood of roughly 12 young patients with multiple sclerosis. The multiple sclerosis patients were children and adolescents ranging in age from about 6 to 17 years. Library generation was performed with PCR. The sequencer was an Illumina HiSeq 2500. To reduce PCR and sequencing biases, unique molecular identifiers were built into the TCR beta cDNA libraries. Per 1 to 10 million input T cells, approximately 500,000 cDNA molecules were obtained, such that each molecule approximated one T cell. Patient libraries were prepared and sequenced with the same protocol used for the earlier healthy control dataset. Within a given batch, samples were prepared together, multiplexed and sequenced on the same HiSeq lane. In the original analysis: Raw barcoded reads were processed with MIGEC, and single-read molecular identifier groups were discarded before consensus assembly and CDR3 extraction. VDJtools was used for post-analysis of the clonotype tables, with diversity normalized by down-sampling every dataset to the smallest sample size. Repertoire overlap clustering matched CDR3 amino acid but not nucleotide sequences to correct batch-related cross-sample contamination. TCRdb itself trimmed the public reads at Q25 with fastp, ran MiXCR and retained productive beta chains. Rows are combined by CDR3 protein, so each entry shows the most common genes and DNA. The V and J calls, along with clone size, are taken from TCRdb and not from the paper's own processing. For this sample the table gives a few hundred thousand distinct CDR3 sequences, of which less than 40% were detected only once. In total, the top ten clones hold around 5% of the sample.

The sequenced sample consisted of blood. This TCR was sampled from a girl aged 5 to 17 with multiple sclerosis.

This receptor carries the CDR3 CASSSGLAGGPVSDTQYF. The bases are TGCGCCAGCAGCTCGGGACTAGCGGGGGGGCCTGTGTCAGATACGCAGTATTTT. The sequence is built from TRBV5-1 and TRBJ2-3; TRBD2 fits 16 bases in the junction. The germline V end is reduced by 3 bases and the J end by 4 bases; junction bases left unmatched: 8. Including cysteine and phenylalanine, the CDR3 has 18 amino acids. Here the CDR3 DNA is all that survives: 54 bases in frame from base 1. CDR1 SGHRS and CDR2 YFSETQ were looked up in the germline V gene.